The 19 T cell receptor beta chains presented below share a single source sample, sequenced in a study of beta chain features in type 1 diabetes. Study-level results: Moderate but significant shortening of TCRB CDR3s was recorded in all four CD4+ subsets from Type 1 diabetes patients.

Their cognate antigens are unknown. Sequencing targeted expressed TCRB transcripts, as all isolated RNA had been reverse transcribed. Libraries were prepared by immunoSEQ multiplex PCR; TCRdb keeps only in-frame clonotypes and omits some of them. The sample lists roughly 260,000 clones; 11% were seen once. Material for sequencing was naive CD4+ T cells from blood. These receptor sequences come from a man aged 25-40 years with type 1 diabetes.

There are a few counts of this clone. Other DNA sequences in this sample translate to the same CDR3. J is TRBJ1-2 and V is TRBV6-5; D not certain. CDR1 and CDR2 (germline): MNHEY, SVGAGI. Deletions cut 2 bases from V and 5 bases from J, with 15 bases between. This CDR3 has 15 residues. This chain's CDR3 is CASSYGGEGGYGYTF. CDR3 nucleotides: TGTGCCAGCAGTTACGGTGGGGAAGGCGGGTATGGCTACACCTTC.

The J gene is TRBJ2-3, the V gene TRBV7-9; D is possibly TRBD2 (5 bases). This CDR3 is 14 amino acids long. V was shortened by 4 bases and J by 9 bases, with 17 bases between the two germline ends. Germline V gives CDR1 SEHNR, CDR2 FQNEAQ (reference sequence). CDR3 nucleotide sequence: TGTGCCAGCAGCTCAGAAGGTGCTAGCACGACGCAGTATTTT. It yields the protein CASSSEGASTTQYF.

On this clone itself: Other DNA sequences within the sample encode an identical CDR3. This chain connects TRBV30 to TRBJ2-5, with TRBD1 matching over 7 bases. CDR1 and CDR2 (germline): GTSNPN, SVGIG (reference sequence). This CDR3 comprises 12 residues. Trimming at V came to 0 bases and at J to 5 bases, leaving 0 bases not matched to a gene. Here the CDR3 DNA reads TGTGCCTGGAGTGTACAGGGGGAGACCCAGTACTTC. Protein: CAWSVQGETQYF.

V usage is TRBV25-1 and J usage is TRBJ1-5; no definite D call. V lost 4 bases and J lost 5, with 15 bases in between. Germline V CDR1 and CDR2: MGHDK, SYGVNS. The CDR3 is 15 residues long. CDR3 sequence: CASSGSSGSDQPQHF. The CDR3 DNA reads as TGTGCCAGCAGTGGTTCGTCGGGGAGCGATCAGCCCCAGCATTTT.

The V call is TRBV5-1, the J call TRBJ1-6; 10 bases map to TRBD1. Germline assignment: CDR1 SGHRS and CDR2 YFSETQ. J lost 9 bases, V lost 0 bases, and 3 bases had no gene match. The CDR3 is 15 residues long. Here the CDR3 reads CASSLEGQGLSPLHF. The CDR3 region has the DNA TGCGCCAGCAGCTTGGAGGGACAGGGGCTTTCACCCCTCCACTTT. Looking up the rest from reference TRBV5-1 and TRBJ1-6 gives the full variable domain: KAGVTQTPRYLIKTRGQQVTLSCSPISGHRSVSWYQQTPGQGLQFLFEYFSETQRNKGNFPGRFSGRQFSNSRSEMNVSTLELGDSALYLCASSLEGQGLSPLHFGNGTRLTVT.

The chain is built from TRBV4-3 and TRBJ2-7; TRBD2 matches at 13 bases. V trimming: 2 bases; J trimming: 5 bases; junction bases outside the gene matches: 9. The CDR3 covers 17 residues. Germline V CDR1 and CDR2: LGHNA, YSLEER. The CDR3 region has the DNA TGCGCCAGCAGCCAATGGCCGACTAGCGGGGGGATCAACGAGCAGTACTTC. Its protein product is CASSQWPTSGGINEQYF.

Here the CDR3 reads CASSLREGRSTEAFF. Here the CDR3 DNA reads TGCGCCAGCAGCCTCAGGGAGGGGAGGAGTACTGAAGCTTTCTTT. The gene calls are TRBV5-1 and TRBJ1-1; D possibly corresponds to TRBD1 (5 bases). V was pared by 4 bases and J by 5 bases, with 18 bases between. CDR1 SGHRS and CDR2 YFSETQ come from the germline V gene. The CDR3 extends over 15 amino acids. Supplemented by reference TRBV5-1 and TRBJ1-1, the full variable domain reads KAGVTQTPRYLIKTRGQQVTLSCSPISGHRSVSWYQQTPGQGLQFLFEYFSETQRNKGNFPGRFSGRQFSNSRSEMNVSTLELGDSALYLCASSLREGRSTEAFFGQGTRLTVV.

To note about this clone: Other DNA variants within this sample encode the same CDR3. The CDR3 DNA reads as TGTGCCAGCAGCGTCGGACTAGCGGGGGGTCGGGAGACCCAGTACTTC. Its translation is CASSVGLAGGRETQYF. The V and J genes are TRBV9 and TRBJ2-5, with 14 bases that match TRBD2. Germline-derived CDR1 and CDR2 are SGDLS and YYNGEE. The CDR3 spans 16 residues. The J segment lost 5 bases and the V segment lost 2 bases, leaving 5 bases of the junction unmatched.

V usage is TRBV4-1 and J usage is TRBJ1-6; D uncertain. Trimming took 1 base from V and 7 from J, leaving 11 bases between them. This CDR3 is 15 amino acids long. Germline V lookup: CDR1 MGHRA, CDR2 YSYEKL. The CDR3, as DNA: TGCGCCAGCAGCCAAGTAGGCGGGATGAATTCACCCCTCCACTTT. Its translation: CASSQVGGMNSPLHF.

The rearrangement uses TRBV18 and TRBJ2-1; 8 bases are shared with TRBD1. The germline V gene has CDR1 KGHSH and CDR2 LQKENI. CDR3 length equals 15 residues. V lost 2 bases to trimming and J lost 4 bases; unmatched junction nucleotides: 4. The CDR3 protein is CASSPGQGSYNEQFF. The CDR3 coding sequence is TGTGCCAGCTCACCAGGACAGGGCTCATACAATGAGCAGTTCTTC.

The V gene is TRBV5-4, the J gene TRBJ1-1, with D tentatively TRBD1 (6 bases). Germline-derived CDR1 and CDR2 are SGHNT and YYREEE (reference sequence). Trimming shortened V by 2 bases and J by 0 bases, and 11 bases separated the two germline ends. The CDR3 has 15 amino acids. The CDR3 spells CASSFPGAMNTEAFF. DNA of the CDR3: TGTGCCAGCAGCTTTCCAGGGGCTATGAACACTGAAGCTTTCTTT. Filled out from reference TRBV5-4 and TRBJ1-1, the complete variable domain reads ETGVTQSPTHLIKTRGQQVTLRCSSQSGHNTVSWYQQALGQGPQFIFQYYREEENGRGNFPPRFSGLQFPNYSSELNVNALELDDSALYLCASSFPGAMNTEAFFGQGTRLTVV.

This clone was detected only a few times. V is TRBV5-1 and J is TRBJ2-1; TRBD1 is a possible D gene (6 bases). CDR1 and CDR2 (germline): SGHRS, YFSETQ. Trimming left V 5 bases short and J 5 bases short, with 14 bases between. The CDR3 has 14 amino acids. The CDR3, as DNA: TGCGCCAGCAGTAAACAGGGACACGACAATGAGCAGTTCTTC. This encodes CASSKQGHDNEQFF. Based on the CDR3 plus reference TRBV5-1 and TRBJ2-1, the full variable domain is KAGVTQTPRYLIKTRGQQVTLSCSPISGHRSVSWYQQTPGQGLQFLFEYFSETQRNKGNFPGRFSGRQFSNSRSEMNVSTLELGDSALYLCASSKQGHDNEQFFGPGTRLTVL.

V gene TRBV9 combines with J gene TRBJ2-5; a weak D match, TRBD1 (5 bases). The ends were cut back, 3 bases at V and 5 bases at J, with 17 bases in the middle. This CDR3 region has 15 residues. CDR1 and CDR2 (germline): SGDLS, YYNGEE. The CDR3 region has the DNA TGTGCCAGCAGCGAATCGGCAGGGTTAAGGGAGACCCAGTACTTC. It specifies CASSESAGLRETQYF.

The rearrangement links TRBV7-2 to TRBJ2-6; the D gene is possibly TRBD1 (6 bases). The germline V and J ends were trimmed by 3 bases and 2 bases, with 11 bases remaining between them. Germline CDR1 reads SGHTA; CDR2 reads FQGNSA. The CDR3 loop spans 16 amino acids. The CDR3 DNA sequence: TGTGCCAGCAGCTTCCAGGGGATGGCTGGGGCCAACGTCCTGACTTTC. It yields the protein CASSFQGMAGANVLTF.

The rearrangement links TRBV5-1 to TRBJ2-1; the match to TRBD1 covers 8 bases. The CDR3 is 15 amino acids. The germline CDR1 and CDR2 sequences are SGHRS and YFSETQ. V trimming: 4 bases; J trimming: 5 bases; junction bases outside the gene matches: 8. CDR3 bases: TGCGCCAGCAGCCCATACGGACAGGGCAACAATGAGCAGTTCTTC. Translation gives CASSPYGQGNNEQFF.

V is TRBV18 and J is TRBJ1-3; a weak D match, TRBD1 (5 bases). The V end lost 2 bases, the J end lost 0 bases, and 11 bases lay between the germline ends. Germline CDR1 is KGHSH and CDR2 is LQKENI. This CDR3 spans 16 amino acids. CDR3 bases: TGTGCCAGCTCACCAGCAGGGCTGGACTCTGGAAACACCATATATTTT. Translating it yields CASSPAGLDSGNTIYF.

This clone was detected only a few times. The chain recombines TRBV28 with TRBJ2-3, with a possible D match to TRBD1 (6 bases). This CDR3 has 14 residues. The germline V and J ends were trimmed by 1 base and 3 bases, with 8 bases remaining between them. Germline V gene data show CDR1 as MDHEN and CDR2 as SYDVKM. CDR3 nucleotides: TGTGCCAGCAGTTTATCACAGGGAACAGATACGCAGTATTTT. It encodes CASSLSQGTDTQYF.

The chain couples TRBV25-1 to TRBJ1-6; possible D gene TRBD1, 5 bases. The ends were cut back, 6 bases at V and 9 bases at J, with 12 bases in the middle. The CDR3 extends over 13 amino acids. CDR1 is MGHDK, CDR2 SYGVNS, per germline. CDR3 region: CASRQGLASPLHF. CDR3 coding DNA: TGTGCCAGCAGGCAGGGTTTAGCTTCACCCCTCCACTTT.

This clone was found a few times. This chain connects TRBV15 to TRBJ1-5; no firm D call. The germline V gene encodes CDR1 LNHNV and CDR2 YYDKDF (reference sequence). The CDR3 has 13 residues. With 0 bases removed from V and 11 bases from J, the gap between germline ends came to 11 bases. The CDR3 region is CATSRDGLETQHF. The CDR3 nucleotides are TGTGCCACCAGCAGAGATGGTTTAGAAACCCAGCATTTT.